Below are 22 T cell receptor beta chains sequenced from a single sample in a study of T cells in Graves' hyperthyroidism and ophthalmopathy. TCR beta CDR3 sequences were amplified from RNA transcripts. The HTBI primer set was used in a first-round RT-PCR of the TCR CDR3. From the multiplex PCR reads, TCRdb called clonotypes with MiXCR, one entry per CDR3 protein. The table includes 500,000 or so distinct CDR3 sequences, about 16% detected once. Source material: blood. Receptors originate from a woman in her twenties or thirties with Graves' ophthalmopathy.

The V and J genes are TRBV12-3 or TRBV12-4 and TRBJ1-5; 10 nucleotides match TRBD1. The CDR3 spans 15 residues. V gave up 4 bases and J gave up 7 bases; unmatched junction bases: 7. The CDR3 reads CASSYWDRGGQPQHF. Written as DNA, the CDR3 is TGTGCCAGCAGTTACTGGGACAGGGGTGGACAGCCCCAGCATTTT.

This rearrangement joins TRBV28 to TRBJ2-7, with D unclear. The germline CDR1 and CDR2 sequences are MDHEN and SYDVKM. The CDR3 has 11 amino acids. Trimming shortened V by 5 bases and J by 6 bases, and 8 bases separated the two germline ends. CDR3 sequence: CASSNMGEQYF. DNA for the CDR3: TGTGCCAGCAGTAACATGGGCGAGCAGTACTTC.

This clonotype was seen ten or more times. The V and J genes are TRBV7-8 and TRBJ2-3; D not resolved. Germline V gene lookup returns CDR1 SGHVS and CDR2 FQNEAQ. CDR3 size: 13 residues. The germline V and J ends were trimmed by 7 bases and 2 bases, with 10 bases remaining between them. The CDR3 DNA reads TGTGCCAGCACCCCGGCGACCACAGATACGCAGTATTTT. The encoded protein is CASTPATTDTQYF.

This clonotype was seen at least ten times. The chain links TRBV2 to TRBJ2-3; D is tentatively TRBD1 or TRBD2 (5 bases each). V was pared by 8 bases and J by 1 base, with 19 bases between. In germline, CDR1 is SNHLY, CDR2 FYNNEI. The CDR3 runs to 16 residues. This CDR3 is CASELGDHSRTDTQYF. DNA of the CDR3: TGTGCCAGCGAATTGGGGGATCACTCCCGCACAGATACGCAGTATTTT.

This clonotype was observed a handful of times. J is TRBJ1-4 and V is TRBV7-9; 8 positions match TRBD1. CDR3 length: 14 residues. CDR1 is SEHNR and CDR2 is FQNEAQ in the germline V gene (reference sequence). V dropped 3 bases and J dropped 6; count of bases not matched to a gene: 3. CDR3 sequence: CASSFEDRDEKLFF. CDR3 sequence (DNA): TGTGCCAGCAGCTTTGAGGACAGGGATGAAAAACTGTTTTTT.

This clonotype was seen repeatedly, ten times or more. The chain carries TRBV20-1 and TRBJ2-1; D is unresolved. CDR3 length equals 14 residues. CDR1 is DFQATT, CDR2 SNEGSKA, per germline (reference sequence). Trimming removed 2 bases at V and 6 bases at J, with 14 bases between. The CDR3 sequence: CSARPPLGTNEQFF. The CDR3, as DNA: TGCAGTGCTAGACCCCCTCTAGGCACCAATGAGCAGTTCTTC.

Many counts were recorded for this clonotype. V and J are TRBV6-1 and TRBJ2-7, with D maybe TRBD2 (6 bases). The CDR3 has 14 residues. Germline V gene data show CDR1 as MNHNS and CDR2 as SASEGT. V was shortened by 8 bases and J by 2 bases, with 16 bases between the two germline ends. Here the CDR3 reads CASSEDYGPYEQYF. The DNA of the CDR3 is TGTGCCAGCTCCGAGGACTACGGGCCCTACGAGCAGTACTTC.

This clonotype has only a few counts. The V and J genes are TRBV18 and TRBJ2-7; the D gene is possibly TRBD1 (5 bases). CDR3 length: 15 amino acids. Per germline, CDR1 KGHSH and CDR2 LQKENI. V was trimmed by 2 bases and J by 3 bases, leaving 14 bases between them. In nucleotides, the CDR3 is TGTGCCAGCTCACCAATCGACAGAACGAACTACGAGCAGTACTTC. The encoded protein is CASSPIDRTNYEQYF.

V gene TRBV5-1 combines with J gene TRBJ2-3; 11 bases fit TRBD2. V lost 5 bases and J lost 6; bases outside the gene matches: 5. There are 14 residues in the CDR3. Germline assignment: CDR1 SGHRS and CDR2 YFSETQ. CDR3: CASRLAGALDTQYF. As DNA, the CDR3 is TGCGCCAGCAGACTAGCGGGAGCTTTGGATACGCAGTATTTT.

DNA for the CDR3: TGTGCCAGCTCACCTCTTAACTGGGGCATTGGAGGAGATACGCAGTATTTT. Amino acid sequence: CASSPLNWGIGGDTQYF. This chain connects TRBV28 to TRBJ2-3; D may match TRBD1 or TRBD2 (5 bases each). CDR3 length: 17 residues. CDR1 and CDR2 (germline): MDHEN, SYDVKM. V shed 8 bases and J shed 5 bases, with 26 bases lying between them.

This chain links TRBV5-4 with TRBJ2-2; TRBD2 matches 13 bases. This CDR3 spans 17 amino acids. V lost 4 bases to trimming and J lost 2 bases; unmatched junction nucleotides: 5. Germline V gene lookup returns CDR1 SGHNT and CDR2 YYREEE (reference sequence). In DNA, the CDR3 is TGTGCCAGCAGCCGGGGGACTAGCGGGAAAAACACCGGGGAGCTGTTTTTT. Its translation is CASSRGTSGKNTGELFF.

This clonotype was seen more than once but under ten times. The chain recombines TRBV20-1 with TRBJ2-2, with a possible D match to TRBD2 (5 bases). This CDR3 is built from 14 residues. V lost 5 bases and J lost 4, with 14 bases in between. CDR1 and CDR2 (germline): DFQATT, SNEGSKA (reference sequence). The CDR3 region is CSAGVAGRTGELFF. The CDR3 DNA sequence: TGCAGTGCTGGTGTTGCGGGCCGCACCGGGGAGCTGTTTTTT.

This clonotype appeared many times. The genes are TRBV28 and TRBJ1-6, with D uncertain. CDR1 MDHEN and CDR2 SYDVKM come from the germline V gene. The germline V and J ends were trimmed by 4 bases and 4 bases, with 8 bases remaining between them. This CDR3 is 14 amino acids long. CDR3 amino acids: CASSSSGYNSPLHF. The CDR3 region has the DNA TGTGCCAGCAGTTCATCGGGTTATAATTCACCCCTCCACTTT.

The chain links TRBV29-1 to TRBJ2-2; TRBD2 matches at 10 bases. The germline V gene has CDR1 SQVTM and CDR2 ANQGSEA. The V gene end was trimmed by 1 base and the J gene end by 4 bases; junction bases not matched to a gene: 9. This CDR3 spans 17 amino acids. CDR3 DNA sequence: TGCAGCGTTGAAGGGGCTAGCGGGAGCCGGAGCACCGGGGAGCTGTTTTTT. Amino acids: CSVEGASGSRSTGELFF.

This clonotype came up many times. V usage is TRBV28 and J usage is TRBJ2-4; D tentatively fits TRBD1 or TRBD2 (5 bases each). The CDR3 covers 15 residues. Germline lookup yields CDR1 MDHEN and CDR2 SYDVKM. With 2 bases removed from V and 1 base from J, the gap between germline ends came to 9 bases. Written as DNA, the CDR3 is TGTGCCAGCAGTTTAACGGGGCCGGCCAAAAACATTCAGTACTTC. It translates to CASSLTGPAKNIQYF.

This clonotype occurred a few times. CDR3 nucleotides: TGCAGTGCTCAGGGGGCGAACACCGGGGAGCTGTTTTTT. It yields the protein CSAQGANTGELFF. The chain joins TRBV20-1 to TRBJ2-2; 7 bases are a match to TRBD1. Germline V lookup: CDR1 DFQATT, CDR2 SNEGSKA (reference sequence). The CDR3 runs 13 residues. J gave up 0 bases and V 5 bases, and 0 bases lay outside the gene matches.

The V call is TRBV7-2, the J call TRBJ2-4; 7 nucleotides align to TRBD2. CDR3 size: 13 residues. The germline V gene has CDR1 SGHTA and CDR2 FQGNSA. The J segment lost 8 bases and the V segment lost 5 bases, leaving 6 bases of the junction unmatched. In DNA, the CDR3 is TGTGCCAGCAGCCCCGGGGCGGGGGACATTCAGTACTTC. Amino acids: CASSPGAGDIQYF.

This rearrangement joins TRBV15 to TRBJ2-1; D gene ambiguous. The CDR3 length is 13 residues. From germline, CDR1 is LNHNV and CDR2 YYDKDF (reference sequence). V was pared by 3 bases and J by 4 bases, with 7 bases between. CDR3 nucleotides: TGTGCCACCAGCAGCGAATGGTACAATGAGCAGTTCTTC. This encodes CATSSEWYNEQFF.

The CDR3 sequence: CASSYPSRTTFLHEQFF. For the CDR3, the DNA is TGTGCCAGCAGTTACCCATCGAGGACCACTTTCCTACATGAGCAGTTCTTC. V is TRBV6-2 or TRBV6-3 and J is TRBJ2-1; D is uncertain. V shed 2 bases and J shed 8 bases, with 22 bases lying between them. In germline, CDR1 is MNHEY, CDR2 SVGEGT. The CDR3 runs to 17 residues.

The chain employs TRBV6-1 and TRBJ2-2; a weak D match, TRBD2 (6 bases). Germline V gene sequence: CDR1 MNHNS, CDR2 SASEGT. The length of the CDR3 is 14 residues. V shed 5 bases and J shed 6 bases, with 13 bases lying between them. Written as DNA, the CDR3 is TGTGCCAGCAGTTCAACTAGCCGCCCCGGGGAGCTGTTTTTT. Its translation: CASSSTSRPGELFF.

Ten or more counts support this clonotype. This chain links TRBV18 with TRBJ1-2, with 8 bases aligning to TRBD1. Trimming took 3 bases from V and 4 from J; bases not matched to a gene: 13. The germline V gene encodes CDR1 KGHSH and CDR2 LQKENI. The CDR3 is 17 residues long. The CDR3 DNA sequence: TGTGCCAGCTCACCCAAAAACCGCGACAGGGGCGGCTATGGCTACACCTTC. Its protein product is CASSPKNRDRGGYGYTF.

The V gene is TRBV9, the J gene TRBJ2-2; TRBD1 matches 8 bases. The ends lost 3 bases at V and 4 bases at J; junction bases unmatched: 2. Germline V gene sequence: CDR1 SGDLS, CDR2 YYNGEE. This CDR3 spans 14 amino acids. The CDR3 loop is CASSETGVTGELFF. The CDR3 coding sequence is TGTGCCAGCAGCGAGACAGGGGTCACCGGGGAGCTGTTTTTT.